Included here is one T cell receptor beta chain sequence, with context. The clone's antigen remains unknown. Per-base quality was not reported, and no clone a single base away is much larger than it. Graves' hyperthyroidism was defined as stable when no progression to ophthalmopathy occurred over 18 months of follow-up. Hyperthyroidism patients were newly diagnosed, with disease duration under 2 months, and aged 18 to 65 years. Patients with uncontrolled infections, other autoimmune diseases, pregnancy or lactation were excluded. Diagnoses relied on clinical symptoms, serum thyroxine and TRAb, thyroid ultrasound and orbital computed tomography. Total RNA was extracted with Trizol reagent, and quality was checked on an Agilent 2100 Bioanalyzer. The sample belongs to a study of T cells in Graves' hyperthyroidism and ophthalmopathy (dated 2019 in TCRdb). As for the study more broadly: To identify TCR V-J signatures that set the groups apart, the researchers used a discovery cohort of about a hundred patients, made up of fewer than 50 with Graves' ophthalmopathy and 55 to 65 with stable Graves' hyperthyroidism. According to the paper, TCR Vbeta CDR3 sequencing was carried out on 120 to 150 peripheral blood samples, which came from 40 to 45 ophthalmopathy, around 75 hyperthyroidism and roughly 17 progressor patients. Thyroid tissue and blood T-cell repertoires from about six Graves' hyperthyroidism patients were also compared in the study. The 100 discovery patients were randomly split 7:3 into training and test sets. Whether ophthalmopathy could be predicted prospectively was tested in an independent validation cohort made up of 18 to 20 hyperthyroidism patients plus 17 patients who later progressed to ophthalmopathy. After blood sampling, hyperthyroidism patients were treated with methimazole at a starting dose of 30 mg daily, and ophthalmopathy patients were treated with high-dose intravenous methylprednisolone.

On the study overall, not on this receptor specifically: Blood samples also contained most of the expanded thyroid clonotypes (frequency above 0.001), which suggests that blood repertoires may reflect thyroid immune responses. No statistical method was used to fix the sample size in advance, and group allocation was not hidden from the investigators. In validation, the model predicted progression to ophthalmopathy with 65% to 71% sensitivity and roughly 75% specificity, a median of about 6 months before onset. In cross-validation, a model built on a 13 V-J signature told ophthalmopathy apart from stable hyperthyroidism with 87.88% sensitivity and about 81% specificity, and in testing the same model reached 80%/75%.

Relative to germline, V is missing 1 base and J is missing 7 bases, with 7 bases of the junction outside any gene match. The CDR3, from cysteine to phenylalanine, totals 16 residues. Only the CDR3 DNA stays, 48 bases, in frame from base 1. The CDR1 and CDR2 encoded by the germline V gene are SGHTA and FQGTGA. Amplification of TCR beta CDR3 regions was carried out from RNA transcripts. A first-round RT-PCR of the TCR CDR3 used the HTBI primer set with the Qiagen OneStep RT-PCR kit. Libraries were constructed in a second round of multiplex PCR, after which size selection and purification were performed. Paired-end sequencing of the libraries was performed with 100 bp reads on an Illumina HiSeq2000. Per the original workflow: SOAPnuke was used to process the raw data, with reads discarded if the reads contained adapters or uncalled bases, had a mean Phred below 15, or lacked an exact constant-primer or identifier match. COPE v1.2.5 was used to merge the high-quality paired reads, and each unique nucleotide sequence was defined as a clonotype. Clonotypes were aligned to IMGT TRBV, TRBD and TRBJ reference segments using MiTCR v1.1. Analysis was restricted to V-J combinations with a frequency above 0.0001, which covered roughly 99% of repertoires. The TCS score was defined as the ratio of F50 (clonal expansion) to E x V (chaos), calculated using BLOSUM62-based TCRdist between CDR3 peptides within each V-J. Welch's t-statistics and random forest reduced fewer than 600 V-J features to roughly 13, which were used in a naive Bayes classifier (R e1071). Thyroid-blood repertoire similarity was quantified with the Morisita-Horn index. The public reads were run again by TCRdb, first through fastp at Q25 and then through MiXCR, and only productive beta chains were kept. Rows merge per CDR3 protein into single entries with the most common DNA and genes. The V and J calls and clone size come from TCRdb's table, not from the authors' own analysis. Across this sample there are a few hundred thousand distinct CDR3 sequences, with about 43% seen only once. More than 7.5% of the sample goes to the ten largest clones.

The sequence is built from TRBV7-3 and TRBJ2-1; 10 junctional bases match TRBD2. The sample consisted of peripheral blood or thyroid tissue (not recorded which). This TCR derives from a woman under 30 with Graves' hyperthyroidism. Read as DNA, the sequence is TGTGCCAGCAGCTTAAAAGGGTTAGCGGGAGGAAATGAGCAGTTCTTC. Its translation reads: CASSLKGLAGGNEQFF.